The sequence of this T cell receptor beta chain was determined in a study of blood T cell repertoires in COVID-19. About the study: From the United States, Italy and Spain came samples of acute and convalescent COVID-19.

Per the study methods: Amplifying reference gene primers gave estimates of nucleated cell counts. Profiling relied on immunoSEQ multiplex PCR, and the TCRdb table lists in-frame clones only, not all of them. V and J calls and clone size come straight from that table; D and trimming were deduced from the DNA. The sample has approximately 150,000 clones; around four fifths are singletons. The germline V gene encodes CDR1 MDHEN and CDR2 SYDVKM. V gave up 4 bases and J gave up 3 bases; unmatched junction bases: 3. The CDR3 sequence is 13 residues long. The material sequenced was peripheral blood. The source is a human donor in a cohort sampled during active COVID-19. This chain connects TRBV28 to TRBJ2-7; TRBD1 matches at 7 bases. The CDR3 reads CASSWDRDYEQYF. CDR3 nucleotides: TGTGCCAGCAGTTGGGACAGAGACTACGAGCAGTACTTC.